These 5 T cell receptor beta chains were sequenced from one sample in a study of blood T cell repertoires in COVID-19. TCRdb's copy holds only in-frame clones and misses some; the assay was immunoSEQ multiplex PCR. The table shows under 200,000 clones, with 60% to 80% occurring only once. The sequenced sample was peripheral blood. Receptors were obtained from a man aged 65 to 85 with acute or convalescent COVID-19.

CDR3 amino acids: CAWNRQGEAFF. The DNA for the CDR3 is TGTGCCTGGAACCGCCAGGGGGAAGCTTTCTTT. This chain joins TRBV30 and TRBJ1-1, with D perhaps TRBD1 (6 bases). Trimming shortened V by 4 bases and J by 8 bases, and 11 bases separated the two germline ends. This CDR3 is built from 11 residues. Germline CDR1 and CDR2: GTSNPN and SVGIG (reference sequence).

DNA of the CDR3: TGTGCCAGCAGCCAAGATCGAGTGACAGGGGGAAGGGGCGGCGAGCTGTTTTTT. It codes for CASSQDRVTGGRGGELFF. The chain uses TRBV4-2 and TRBJ2-2, with 9 bases identical to TRBD1. The germline V gene encodes CDR1 LGHNA and CDR2 YNFKEQ. The J segment lost 11 bases and the V segment lost 0 bases, leaving 16 bases of the junction unmatched. The CDR3 spans 18 residues.

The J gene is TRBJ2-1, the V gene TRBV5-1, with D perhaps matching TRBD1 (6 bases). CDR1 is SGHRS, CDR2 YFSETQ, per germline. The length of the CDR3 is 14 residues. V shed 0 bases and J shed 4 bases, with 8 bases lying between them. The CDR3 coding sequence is TGCGCCAGCAGCTTGGGACAGGTGTACAATGAGCAGTTCTTC. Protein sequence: CASSLGQVYNEQFF. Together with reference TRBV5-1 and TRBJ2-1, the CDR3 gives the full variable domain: KAGVTQTPRYLIKTRGQQVTLSCSPISGHRSVSWYQQTPGQGLQFLFEYFSETQRNKGNFPGRFSGRQFSNSRSEMNVSTLELGDSALYLCASSLGQVYNEQFFGPGTRLTVL.

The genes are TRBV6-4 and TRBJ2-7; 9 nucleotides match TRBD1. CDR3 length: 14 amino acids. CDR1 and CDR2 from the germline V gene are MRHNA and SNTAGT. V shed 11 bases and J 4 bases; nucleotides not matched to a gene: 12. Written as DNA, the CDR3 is TGTGCCGGCCCTCCGGGACAGGGTGCTTACGAGCAGTACTTC. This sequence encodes CAGPPGQGAYEQYF.

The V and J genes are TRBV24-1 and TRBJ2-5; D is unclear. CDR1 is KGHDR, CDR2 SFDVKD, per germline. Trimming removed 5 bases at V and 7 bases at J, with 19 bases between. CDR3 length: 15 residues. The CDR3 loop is CATSVGEELYGTQYF. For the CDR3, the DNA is TGTGCCACCAGTGTCGGAGAGGAGCTCTATGGGACCCAGTACTTC.